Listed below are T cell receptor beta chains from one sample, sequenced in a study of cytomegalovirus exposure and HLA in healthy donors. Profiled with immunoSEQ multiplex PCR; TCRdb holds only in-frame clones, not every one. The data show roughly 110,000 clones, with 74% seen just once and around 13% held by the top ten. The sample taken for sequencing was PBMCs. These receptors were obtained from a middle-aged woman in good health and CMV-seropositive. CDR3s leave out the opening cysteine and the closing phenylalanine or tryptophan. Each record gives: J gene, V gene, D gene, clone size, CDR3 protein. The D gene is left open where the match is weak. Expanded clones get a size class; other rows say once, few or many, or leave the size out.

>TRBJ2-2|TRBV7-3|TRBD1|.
ASSPSRDRTYTGELF
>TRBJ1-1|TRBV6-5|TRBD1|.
ASSRGLGTEAF
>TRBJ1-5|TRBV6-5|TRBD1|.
ASSYGTGGNQPQH
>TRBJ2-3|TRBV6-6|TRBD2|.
ASSRGGPDTQY
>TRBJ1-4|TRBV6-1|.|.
ASGEINEKLF
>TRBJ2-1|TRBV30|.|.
AWRVYRNEQF
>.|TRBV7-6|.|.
ASSLMVSAYEQY
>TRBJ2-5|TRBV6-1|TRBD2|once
ASSERTSGGARTQY
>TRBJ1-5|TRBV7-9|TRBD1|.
ASSRTGDQPQH
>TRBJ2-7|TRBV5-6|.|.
ASSPTGFRAYEQY
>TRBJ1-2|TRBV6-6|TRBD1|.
ASRQIPGQGDGYT
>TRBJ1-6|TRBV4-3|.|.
ASSRNRGNNSPLH
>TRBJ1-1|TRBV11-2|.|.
ASSFRGFLNTEAF
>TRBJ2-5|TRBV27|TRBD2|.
ASSWRGGLGETQY
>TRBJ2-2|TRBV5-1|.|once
ASSSNSAWGANTGELF
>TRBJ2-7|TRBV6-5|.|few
ASSSNRVEQY
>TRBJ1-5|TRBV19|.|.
ASSAPGTNFYQPQH
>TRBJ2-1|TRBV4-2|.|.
ASSHRAAEYNEQF
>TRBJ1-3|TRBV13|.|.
ASSPRNWANTIY
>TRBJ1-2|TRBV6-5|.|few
ASRPRGINYGYT
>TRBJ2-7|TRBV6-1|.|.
ASRGQYEQY
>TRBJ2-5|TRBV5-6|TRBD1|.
ASSLQGASETQY
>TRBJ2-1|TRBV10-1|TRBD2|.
ASSESLAGYNEQF
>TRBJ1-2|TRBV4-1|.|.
ASSLVSTLSGYT
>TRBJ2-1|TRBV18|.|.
ASSKTSSNEQF
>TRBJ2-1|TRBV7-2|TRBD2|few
ASSLSGGEHNEQF
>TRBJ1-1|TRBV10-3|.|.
AITPQESGTEAF
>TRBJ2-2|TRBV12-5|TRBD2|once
ASGRTWTSGGSTGELF
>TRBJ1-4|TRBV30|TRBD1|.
AWRSGTDIYEKLF
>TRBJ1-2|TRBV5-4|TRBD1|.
ASSLNRGVYGYT
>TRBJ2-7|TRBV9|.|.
ASSVVGGTGEQY
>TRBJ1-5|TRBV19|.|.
ASSFNAPPGQPQH
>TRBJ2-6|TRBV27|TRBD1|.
ASGQGSGANVLT
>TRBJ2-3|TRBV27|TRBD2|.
ASSLTSGGTEY
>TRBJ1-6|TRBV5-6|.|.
ASSLYYNSPLH
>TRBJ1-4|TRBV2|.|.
ASSAMTGLNEKLF
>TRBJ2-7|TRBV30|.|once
AWKPSGELYEQY
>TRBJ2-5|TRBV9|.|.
ASSPGIQETQY
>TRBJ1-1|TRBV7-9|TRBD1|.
ASSPSDRRYTEAF
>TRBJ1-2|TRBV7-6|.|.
ASSLSGHLIA
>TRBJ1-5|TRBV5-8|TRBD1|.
ASSFGQGVWNQPQH
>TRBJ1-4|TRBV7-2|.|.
ASSTNRPPGEKLF
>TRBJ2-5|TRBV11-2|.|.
ASSSQGTETQY
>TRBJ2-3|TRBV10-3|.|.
AISPDMASTDTQY
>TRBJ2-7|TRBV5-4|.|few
ASSLKGTYEQY
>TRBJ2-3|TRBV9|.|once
ASSATTTSTDTQY
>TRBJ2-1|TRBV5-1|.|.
ASSLTGSDEQF
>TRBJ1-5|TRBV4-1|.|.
ASSPGLDQPQH
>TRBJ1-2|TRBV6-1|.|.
ASSEGNSLYGYT
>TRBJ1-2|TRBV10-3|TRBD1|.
AIHPEGLTGRYGYT